A single sample is the source of the 15 T cell receptor beta chains below, sequenced in a study of blood T cell repertoires in COVID-19. Assay used: immunoSEQ multiplex PCR; TCRdb lists only in-frame clones, some missing. Of about 98,000 clones in the sample, roughly 80% were seen once. Sequenced: peripheral blood. These receptors were collected from a woman at least 80 years old with acute or convalescent COVID-19.

V and J are TRBV7-3 and TRBJ2-7, with 10 bases identical to TRBD2. With V trimmed by 4 bases and J by 3 bases, 3 bases remained unmatched. The CDR3 spans 14 residues. CDR1 is SGHTA and CDR2 is FQGTGA in the germline V gene. The CDR3 bases are TGTGCCAGCAGCTCAAGCGGGGGGGACTACGAGCAGTACTTC. This gives the protein CASSSSGGDYEQYF.

The chain is built from TRBV5-4 and TRBJ2-2, with TRBD1 matching 7 bases. Unmatched junction bases numbered 13, after V lost 6 bases and J lost 5 bases. The CDR3 is made up of 16 amino acids. Germline CDR1 is SGHNT and CDR2 is YYREEE (reference sequence). CDR3 region: CASTTNTGVGTGELFF. For the CDR3, the DNA is TGTGCCAGCACTACCAATACAGGGGTGGGGACCGGGGAGCTGTTTTTT.

The chain has TRBV27 and TRBJ1-1; 7 bases match TRBD1. The V segment lost 3 bases and the J segment 4 bases; nucleotides outside the gene matches: 5. The germline V gene has CDR1 MNHEY and CDR2 SMNVEV (reference sequence). The length of the CDR3 is 14 residues. CDR3 coding DNA: TGTGCCAGCAGTTTCCTAGACAGGGCCACTGAAGCTTTCTTT. This translates into CASSFLDRATEAFF.

V and J are TRBV6-5 and TRBJ2-7; the D is unclear. Germline lookup yields CDR1 MNHEY and CDR2 SVGAGI. With 5 bases removed from V and 3 bases from J, the gap between germline ends came to 11 bases. The CDR3 consists of 13 residues. The CDR3 protein is CASSIGALYEQYF. The CDR3 DNA sequence: TGTGCCAGCAGTATAGGAGCACTCTACGAGCAGTACTTC.

The J gene is TRBJ1-4, the V gene TRBV28; 12 nucleotides line up with TRBD1. Looked up from germline, CDR1 is MDHEN and CDR2 is SYDVKM. J was trimmed by 8 bases and V by 5 bases; bases with no gene match: 15. There are 18 residues in the CDR3. CDR3 nucleotide sequence: TGTGCCAGCAGTCAAACGGGACAGGGGGCCAGGTGGGTCGAAAAACTGTTTTTT. It encodes CASSQTGQGARWVEKLFF.

The genes are TRBV6-5 and TRBJ1-1; possibly TRBD1 for D (5 bases). Germline CDR1 reads MNHEY; CDR2 reads SVGAGI. The CDR3 runs to 13 residues. Trimming left V 7 bases short and J 9 bases short, with 18 bases between. CDR3 region: CASTEIRAGQAFF. CDR3 sequence (DNA): TGTGCCAGCACCGAAATAAGGGCGGGACAAGCTTTCTTT.

This chain connects TRBV30 to TRBJ1-2, with TRBD1 identical over 9 bases. Germline trimming cut 5 bases from V and 5 bases from J; bases unmatched to any gene: 6. The CDR3 has 13 amino acids. CDR1 and CDR2 (germline): GTSNPN, SVGIG (reference sequence). CDR3 sequence: CAWSGTGRYGYTF. DNA for the CDR3: TGTGCCTGGTCCGGGACAGGGCGATATGGCTACACCTTC.

This chain connects TRBV28 to TRBJ2-1; weak D call: TRBD1 (6 bases). The CDR3 has 14 residues. Germline CDR1 reads MDHEN; CDR2 reads SYDVKM. The V gene lost 7 bases and the J gene lost 6 bases, with 16 bases spanning the gap. CDR3 region: CASKSRGIGNEQFF. CDR3 DNA sequence: TGTGCCAGCAAAAGCAGGGGAATAGGCAATGAGCAGTTCTTC.

Only one count was recorded for this clone. The chain is built from TRBV6-5 and TRBJ2-7, with 7 bases that match TRBD2. This CDR3 region has 14 residues. V lost 4 bases, J lost 4 bases, and 7 bases stayed unmatched. CDR1 and CDR2 (germline): MNHEY, SVGAGI. For the CDR3, the DNA is TGTGCCAGCAGTTCCCAAGCGGGGAGTTACGAGCAGTACTTC. Residues: CASSSQAGSYEQYF.

The V call is TRBV9, the J call TRBJ2-7; D might be TRBD1 (5 bases). The V end lost 0 bases, the J end lost 3 bases, and 13 bases lay between the germline ends. Germline CDR1 and CDR2: SGDLS and YYNGEE. The CDR3 is 15 amino acids. The CDR3 spells CASSVAAGWSYEQYF. For the CDR3, the DNA is TGTGCCAGCAGCGTAGCGGCAGGGTGGAGCTACGAGCAGTACTTC.

Only a few counts were recorded for this clone. The genes are TRBV12-3 or TRBV12-4 and TRBJ1-1; TRBD1 aligns across 8 bases. With V trimmed by 2 bases and J by 11 bases, 7 bases remained unmatched. The CDR3 is 13 residues long. CDR3 DNA sequence: TGTGCCAGCAGTTTACAAACAGGGGGTCGGGCTTTCTTT. The encoded protein is CASSLQTGGRAFF.

This clone has more than one count but fewer than ten. The gene calls are TRBV5-1 and TRBJ1-1, with TRBD1 matching over 8 bases. Losses at the gene ends were 0 bases for V and 4 bases for J; bases not matched to a gene: 5. CDR1 and CDR2 from the germline V gene are SGHRS and YFSETQ. There are 15 residues in the CDR3. DNA of the CDR3: TGCGCCAGCAGCTTGGATACTACAGGGGGCACTGAAGCTTTCTTT. This encodes CASSLDTTGGTEAFF.

The V call is TRBV7-2, the J call TRBJ1-6; D gene uncertain. V was clipped by 7 bases and J by 10 bases, with 20 bases between them. CDR3 length: 15 residues. CDR1 is SGHTA and CDR2 is FQGNSA in the germline V gene. The CDR3, as DNA: TGTGCCAGCACCAATCAGGCCTCCTATGGGTCACCCCTCCACTTT. It codes for CASTNQASYGSPLHF.

The chain links TRBV11-2 to TRBJ2-1, with D possibly TRBD2 on 5 matching bases. CDR3 length equals 13 residues. Germline CDR1 is SGHAT and CDR2 is FQNNGV. The ends were cut back, 5 bases at V and 2 bases at J, with 7 bases in the middle. The chain's CDR3 is CASSRGTYNEQFF. The CDR3 DNA sequence: TGTGCCAGCAGCCGGGGTACCTACAATGAGCAGTTCTTC.

The CDR3 nucleotides read TGTGCCACCAGTGGCGGGACAGGCAAATTTCAGTACTTC. Its translation is CATSGGTGKFQYF. The V gene is TRBV24-1, the J gene TRBJ2-5; 8 bases are shared with TRBD1. The V and J ends lost 5 bases and 11 bases, in that order; junction bases with no gene match: 9. Per the germline V gene, CDR1 is KGHDR and CDR2 is SFDVKD. The CDR3 is 13 amino acids.